This T cell receptor (beta chain) was sequenced for a study of T cells after posttransplantation cyclophosphamide. This table comes from immunoSEQ multiplex PCR, and its TCRdb copy is limited to in-frame clones, with some not included. The sample comprises about 2,200 clones, roughly 69% of which are singletons, and less than 20% rests with the top ten. The table lists this clone with a few counts. Its matching antigen is unknown. Study outcomes and limitations: TRB overlap between skin or GI tissue T cells and blood was limited.

Per the germline V gene, CDR1 is SNHLY and CDR2 is FYNNEI. The V end was cut by 2 bases, the J end by 6 bases, with 4 bases between. The CDR3 runs 12 residues. Cyclophosphamide on days +3 and +4 followed busulfan-fludarabine conditioning and a marrow graft. The source is a male patient between 55 and 70 years old who received an allogeneic stem cell transplant from a related donor and was CMV-positive. The T cells may partly be graft donor cells. The material was PBMCs, obtained after allogeneic stem cell transplant with posttransplant cyclophosphamide. The chain joins TRBV2 to TRBJ2-2; the D is unclear. The CDR3 nucleotides read TGTGCCAGCAGTGAATCAGCCGGGGAGCTGTTTTTT. Its protein product is CASSESAGELFF.